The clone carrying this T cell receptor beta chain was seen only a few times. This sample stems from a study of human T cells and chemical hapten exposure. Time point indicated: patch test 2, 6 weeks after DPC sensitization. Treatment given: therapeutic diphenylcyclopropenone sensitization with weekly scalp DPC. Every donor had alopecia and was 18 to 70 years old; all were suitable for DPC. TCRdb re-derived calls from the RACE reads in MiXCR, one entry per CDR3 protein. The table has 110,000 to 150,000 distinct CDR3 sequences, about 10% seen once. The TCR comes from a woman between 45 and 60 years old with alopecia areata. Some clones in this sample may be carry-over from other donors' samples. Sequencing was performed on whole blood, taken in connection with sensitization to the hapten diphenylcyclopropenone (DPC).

The CDR3 DNA reads TGTGCCAGCAGCGTAGGTAGCGGGAGGCCCTACGAGCAGTACTTC. As protein: CASSVGSGRPYEQYF. The chain couples TRBV9 to TRBJ2-7; 10 bases are shared with TRBD2. CDR3 length: 15 amino acids. Germline V gene data show CDR1 as SGDLS and CDR2 as YYNGEE. The J segment lost 2 bases and the V segment lost 0 bases, leaving 2 bases of the junction unmatched.